Shown below are 8 T cell receptor beta chains from a single sample sequenced in a study of OX40 agonist ivuxolimab in advanced cancers. Assay: immunoSEQ multiplex PCR; the TCRdb copy retains only in-frame clones and omits some. The sample consists of about 30,000 clones, 90% of them appearing once. The sequences come from CD4+ or CD8+ T cells sorted from blood, collected in a trial of the OX40 agonist ivuxolimab. Every receptor here comes from an adult with an advanced solid tumor such as melanoma, head and neck, liver or kidney cancer.

The chain couples TRBV4-1 to TRBJ2-3; possibly TRBD1 for D (5 bases). Per germline, CDR1 MGHRA and CDR2 YSYEKL. The length of the CDR3 is 15 residues. V gave up 4 bases and J gave up 0 bases, with 11 bases separating them. The CDR3 loop reads CASSPQTASTDTQYF. CDR3 nucleotide sequence: TGCGCCAGCAGCCCGCAGACAGCTAGCACAGATACGCAGTATTTT.

This chain joins TRBV19 and TRBJ2-1; 8 positions match TRBD2. V lost 2 bases to trimming and J lost 5 bases; unmatched junction nucleotides: 5. Germline CDR1 reads LNHDA; CDR2 reads SQIVND (reference sequence). The CDR3 length is 15 residues. The CDR3 here is CASSILAGGNNEQFF. CDR3 DNA: TGTGCCAGTAGTATATTGGCGGGAGGCAACAATGAGCAGTTCTTC.

The sample holds one count of this clone. This rearrangement joins TRBV16 to TRBJ2-7, with D possibly TRBD2 on 6 matching bases. Germline assignment: CDR1 KGHSY and CDR2 FQNENV. The CDR3 loop spans 15 amino acids. The V end was cut by 3 bases, the J end by 4 bases, with 16 bases between. This chain's CDR3 is CASSHPGDSLYEQYF. In DNA form, the CDR3 reads TGTGCCAGCAGCCACCCGGGAGACAGTTTATACGAGCAGTACTTC.

This chain joins TRBV6-5 and TRBJ1-1; TRBD1 matches at 7 bases. J lost 2 bases, V lost 2 bases, and 2 bases had no gene match. The germline CDR1 and CDR2 sequences are MNHEY and SVGAGI. CDR3 length equals 14 residues. The CDR3 DNA sequence: TGTGCCAGCAGTTACGAGGGGGCTAACACTGAAGCTTTCTTT. Encoded protein: CASSYEGANTEAFF.

This clone was observed a single time. The chain couples TRBV14 to TRBJ2-5; 8 nucleotides align to TRBD2. The CDR3 contains 16 residues. Germline CDR1 reads SGHDN; CDR2 reads FVKESK. V trimming: 2 bases; J trimming: 0 bases; junction bases outside the gene matches: 5. In nucleotides, the CDR3 is TGTGCCAGCAGCCAACTGGTAGCGGGGAACCAAGAGACCCAGTACTTC. Amino acid sequence: CASSQLVAGNQETQYF.

The count of this clone is one. The chain couples TRBV14 to TRBJ2-2; 9 nucleotides match TRBD2. Trimming took 0 bases from V and 0 from J; bases not matched to a gene: 17. Germline CDR1 is SGHDN and CDR2 is FVKESK. CDR3 length: 22 amino acids. CDR3 loop: CASSQDRRRLAGGPANTGELFF. The CDR3 region has the DNA TGTGCCAGCAGCCAAGATCGGAGGAGGTTGGCGGGAGGGCCGGCGAACACCGGGGAGCTGTTTTTT.

The V gene is TRBV2, the J gene TRBJ1-1; D is unresolved. CDR1 is SNHLY, CDR2 FYNNEI, per germline. The V gene lost 4 bases and the J gene lost 1 base, with 4 bases spanning the gap. The CDR3 is made up of 12 amino acids. The CDR3 region is CASSGRNTEAFF. The CDR3 DNA follows: TGTGCCAGCAGTGGAAGGAACACTGAAGCTTTCTTT.

J is TRBJ2-2 and V is TRBV27; no clear D. This CDR3 contains 13 residues. CDR1 and CDR2 from the germline V gene are MNHEY and SMNVEV (reference sequence). Trimming took 2 bases from V and 5 from J, leaving 6 bases between them. In DNA form, the CDR3 reads TGTGCCAGCAGTTTAGGACCAACCGGGGAGCTGTTTTTT. This translates into CASSLGPTGELFF.